Detailed here is one T cell receptor beta chain. This record belongs to a study of blood T cells in healthy people across ages. A second PCR, run for roughly 7 to 12 cycles, used a sample-barcoded 5' primer plus a J-beta primer mix. One entry per CDR3 protein, called by TCRdb with MiXCR from the 5' RACE reads. The sample records around 970,000 distinct CDR3 sequences, roughly 51% being singletons. The CDR3 extends over 15 amino acids. V was trimmed by 6 bases and J by 8 bases, leaving 22 bases between them. Germline-derived CDR1 and CDR2 are MGHDK and SYGVNS. The chain couples TRBV25-1 to TRBJ1-2; possible D gene TRBD1, 6 bases. The sequence came from a woman aged 60 to 75 in good health. The material sequenced was blood. Here the CDR3 reads CASSPTGTNNGGYTF. CDR3 coding DNA: TGTGCCAGCAGCCCTACCGGGACAAATAATGGAGGCTACACCTTC.